A selection of T cell receptor beta chains follows, all from one sample in a study of cytomegalovirus exposure and HLA in healthy donors. Only in-frame clones appear in the TCRdb table, and some are missing; sequencing was by immunoSEQ multiplex PCR. The sample includes 200,000 or so clones, 82% of them seen just once. The specimen was PBMCs. The receptors originated from a boy aged 2 to 10 in good health and CMV-seronegative. CDR3s leave out the opening cysteine and the closing phenylalanine or tryptophan. The order of the fields is V gene, D gene, CDR3 protein. A D gene is named only where the DNA matches it firmly.

TRBV2 | NA | ASKGTLTGELF
TRBV5-1 | TRBD1 | ASSLANFRDSNYQETQY
TRBV7-2 | TRBD2 | ASSSRLAGGPLDEQF
TRBV7-9 | TRBD1 | ASSQTGAGEQY
TRBV9 | TRBD1 | ASPQGGPRKAEQY
TRBV7-9 | NA | ASSLVNRVGYGYT
TRBV4-1 | TRBD2 | ASSQTLAGGLNNEQF
TRBV2 | TRBD1 | ASGEGALPVSYEQY
TRBV4-3 | NA | ASSRGFGGTYGYT
TRBV19 | NA | ASRYGTNYGYT
TRBV6-5 | NA | ASRPGHPREPQH
TRBV13 | NA | ASSLQGHDYEQY
TRBV5-1 | NA | ASSLVTGIGNTIY
TRBV2 | NA | ASRFVQGTAF
TRBV5-8 | TRBD1 | ASSTGQGGEKLF
TRBV15 | NA | ATSRDSWAREGDEQF
TRBV7-2 | TRBD1 | ASSLIGQGTYNEQF
TRBV10-3 | NA | AISETGQGGNTIY
TRBV9 | NA | ASSVDSNYGYT
TRBV5-4 | NA | ASSLPGSGANGLT
TRBV18 | NA | ASSPASRANTGELF
TRBV5-4 | NA | ASTPDGSPYGYT
TRBV4-3 | NA | ASSQTTGRSAIY
TRBV21-1 | NA | ASSKGEERGDQETQY
TRBV7-9 | NA | ASRDAIRGQMNTEAF
TRBV18 | NA | ASSRSSTLREGETQY
TRBV10-3 | NA | AISESRETGSLF
TRBV5-6 | TRBD2 | ASSLGTMTSGGAEQF
TRBV6-5 | TRBD1 | ASSYTYRQGSYGYT
TRBV5-1 | TRBD1 | ASSLGTGTYNEQF
TRBV7-3 | NA | ASSPRTVPNSPLH
TRBV5-1 | NA | ASSLLPGNTEAF
TRBV4-3 | TRBD2 | ASSAREPTSLQETQY
TRBV5-5 | NA | ASSLGENYGYT
TRBV6-5 | NA | ASSTLGVSYEQY
TRBV10-1 | NA | ASRTTTNEQF
TRBV20-1 | NA | SAFQGLQY
TRBV27 | NA | ASSLKLARGANEQF
TRBV19 | TRBD1 | ASSIGTAQSANYGYT
TRBV18 | TRBD1 | ASSRESGTGLISGNTIY
TRBV4-2 | TRBD2 | ASSQDRAGGTDTQY
TRBV7-9 | NA | ASSTTVTNEKLF
TRBV5-6 | TRBD1 | ASSRATGGTGELF
TRBV13 | NA | ASSPAGAQPYSYGYT
TRBV29-1 | NA | SVNRVLNTEAF
TRBV20-1 | NA | SASRSNGYT
TRBV20-1 | TRBD2 | SARGGDTQY
TRBV4-3 | TRBD2 | ASSHYSGGATDTQY